The sequence of this T cell receptor (beta chain) was determined in a study of response to subunit inactivated influenza vaccine. Study results and limitations: Each seasonal flu vaccination may recruit only limited new T cells, authors suggested.

TCRdb redid the calling of the RT-PCR reads with MiXCR, one entry per CDR3 protein. The sample contains about half a million distinct CDR3 sequences, 7.5% to 8.5% of which appear only once. The CDR3 has 15 residues. Trimming at V came to 6 bases and at J to 5 bases, leaving 11 bases not matched to a gene. Germline V lookup: CDR1 SGHRS, CDR2 YFSETQ. Turning to this clonotype: Its matching antigen is unknown.

The clonotype was recovered from a man aged 45-69 years who received an inactivated influenza vaccine. The sequenced sample was PBMCs from blood, obtained around 25 months after vaccination. This rearrangement joins TRBV5-1 to TRBJ2-5; 9 positions agree with TRBD1. The CDR3 here is CASNVGQGGWETQYF. Written as DNA, the CDR3 is TGCGCCAGCAACGTGGGACAGGGAGGTTGGGAGACCCAGTACTTC.